The 2 T cell receptor beta chains below come from one sample, sequenced in a study of T-cell reconstitution after alpha-beta-depleted transplantation in children (dated by TCRdb to 2016 to 2017). The label giving this sample's treatment or condition can be read as: allogeneic hematopoietic cell transplantation with graft depleted of TCRalphabeta T cells and CD19 B cells. Libraries were constructed by PCR. The data were produced on an Illumina HiSeq 2500. TCR library preparation used molecular barcoding, with unique molecular identifiers applied to normalize quantification of the TCRbeta repertoire. TCRdb ran its own pipeline on the public reads, namely fastp trimming at Q25 and MiXCR clone calling, and kept in-frame beta chains. CDR3 protein sequences are deduplicated, and each keeps its most common genes and DNA. The sample contains 200,000 or so distinct CDR3 sequences, around 5.9% of them found a single time. In total, the top ten clones hold under 6% of the sample.

The material was PBMCs, obtained before TCRalphabeta/CD19-depleted stem cell transplant. The receptor source for this set is a girl in the first two years of life with combined immunodeficiency, due to receive a stem cell transplant.

This clonotype was detected ten times or more. The chain couples TRBV5-1 to TRBJ2-7; D not resolved. The CDR3 extends over 15 amino acids. V was clipped by 2 bases and J by 0 bases, with 12 bases between them. From germline, CDR1 is SGHRS and CDR2 YFSETQ. The CDR3 protein is CASSLSAYSSYEQYF. In nucleotides, the CDR3 is TGCGCCAGCAGCTTAAGCGCTTACAGCTCCTACGAGCAGTACTTC.

This clonotype was recorded at least ten times. This chain connects TRBV7-9 to TRBJ2-7, with D perhaps matching TRBD2 (7 bases). CDR3 length equals 15 residues. The germline gives CDR1 SEHNR, CDR2 FQNEAQ (reference sequence). Trimming removed 3 bases from V and 1 base from J, with 13 bases in between. The CDR3 DNA reads TGTGCCAGCAGCTTTTCAGGGGAGGGTTCCTACGAGCAGTACTTC. Its protein is CASSFSGEGSYEQYF. The variable domain in full, completed from reference TRBV7-9 and TRBJ2-7, reads DTGVSQNPRHKITKRGQNVTFRCDPISEHNRLYWYRQTLGQGPEFLTYFQNEAQLEKSRLLSDRFSAERPKGSFSTLEIQRTEQGDSAMYLCASSFSGEGSYEQYFGPGTRLTVT.